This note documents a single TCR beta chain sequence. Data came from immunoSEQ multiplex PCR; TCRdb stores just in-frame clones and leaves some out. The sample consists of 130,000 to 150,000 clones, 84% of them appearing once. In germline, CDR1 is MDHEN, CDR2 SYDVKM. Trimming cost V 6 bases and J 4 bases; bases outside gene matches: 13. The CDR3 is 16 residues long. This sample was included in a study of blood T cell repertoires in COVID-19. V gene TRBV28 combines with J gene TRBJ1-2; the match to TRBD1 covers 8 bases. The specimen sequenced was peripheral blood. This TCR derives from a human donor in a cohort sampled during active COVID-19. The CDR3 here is CASRKWGTGPLYGYTF. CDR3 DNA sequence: TGTGCCAGCAGAAAATGGGGGACAGGTCCTCTCTATGGCTACACCTTC.